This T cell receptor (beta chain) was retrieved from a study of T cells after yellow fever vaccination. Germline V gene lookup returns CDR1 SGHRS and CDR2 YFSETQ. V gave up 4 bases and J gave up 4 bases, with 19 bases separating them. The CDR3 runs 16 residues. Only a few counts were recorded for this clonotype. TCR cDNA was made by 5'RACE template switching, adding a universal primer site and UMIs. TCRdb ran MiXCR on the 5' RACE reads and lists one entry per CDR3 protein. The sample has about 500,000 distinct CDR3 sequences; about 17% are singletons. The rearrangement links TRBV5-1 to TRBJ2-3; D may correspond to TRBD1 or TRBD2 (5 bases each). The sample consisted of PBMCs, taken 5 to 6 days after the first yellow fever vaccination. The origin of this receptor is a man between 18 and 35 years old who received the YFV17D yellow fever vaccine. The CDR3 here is CASSLKGRRVPDTQYF. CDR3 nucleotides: TGCGCCAGCAGCCTGAAGGGACGTCGGGTCCCAGATACGCAGTATTTT.